A single TCR beta chain is shown here with its context. The record originates from a study of blood T cell repertoires in COVID-19. About the study: COVID-19 samples collected from the United States, Italy and Spain covered acute and convalescent phases.

The CDR3 covers 14 residues. V was shortened by 6 bases and J by 6 bases, with 17 bases between the two germline ends. Per the germline V gene, CDR1 is SEHNR and CDR2 is FQNEAQ (reference sequence). Original processing notes: Estimates of nucleated cell counts were drawn from the amplification of reference gene primers. The repertoire was sequenced with immunoSEQ multiplex PCR; TCRdb's copy has only in-frame clones and lacks some. D and trimming come from the DNA, and the V and J calls and clone size come from that table. The sample holds about 170,000 clones, around 85% seen once. The chain employs TRBV7-9 and TRBJ1-2; D is undetermined. The TCR originated in a man in his sixties who had recovered from COVID-19. The sample taken for sequencing was peripheral blood. CDR3 residues: CASSFTSGIDGYTF. In DNA, the CDR3 is TGTGCCAGCAGTTTTACCTCGGGGATCGATGGCTACACCTTC.